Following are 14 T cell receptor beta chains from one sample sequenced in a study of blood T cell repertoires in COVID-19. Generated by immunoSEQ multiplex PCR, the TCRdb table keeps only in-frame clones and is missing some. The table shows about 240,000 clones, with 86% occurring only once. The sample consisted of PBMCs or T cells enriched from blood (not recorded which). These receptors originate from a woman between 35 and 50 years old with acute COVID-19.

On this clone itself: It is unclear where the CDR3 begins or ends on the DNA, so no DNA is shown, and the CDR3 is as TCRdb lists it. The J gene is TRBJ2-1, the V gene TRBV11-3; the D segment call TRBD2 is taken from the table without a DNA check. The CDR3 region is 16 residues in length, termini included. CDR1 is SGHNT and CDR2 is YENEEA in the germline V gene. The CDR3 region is CASSSLHFAGYSGPFF.

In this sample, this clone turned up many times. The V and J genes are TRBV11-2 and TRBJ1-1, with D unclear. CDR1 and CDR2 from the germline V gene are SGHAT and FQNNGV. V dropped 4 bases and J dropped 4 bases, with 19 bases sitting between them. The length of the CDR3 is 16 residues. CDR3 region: CASSWAWGGEGTEAFF. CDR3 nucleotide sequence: TGTGCCAGCAGCTGGGCGTGGGGTGGGGAGGGCACTGAAGCTTTCTTT.

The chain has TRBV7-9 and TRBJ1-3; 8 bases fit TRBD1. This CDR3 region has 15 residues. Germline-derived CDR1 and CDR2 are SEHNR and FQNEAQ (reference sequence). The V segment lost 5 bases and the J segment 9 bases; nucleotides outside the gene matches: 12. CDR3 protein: CASSQGQGAFGTIYF. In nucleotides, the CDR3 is TGTGCCAGCAGCCAAGGACAGGGAGCCTTCGGCACCATATATTTT.

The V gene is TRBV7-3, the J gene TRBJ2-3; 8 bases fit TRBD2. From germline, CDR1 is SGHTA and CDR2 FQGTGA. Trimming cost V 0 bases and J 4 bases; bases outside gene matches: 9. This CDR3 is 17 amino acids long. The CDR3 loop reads CASSLTGGAGDSDTQYF. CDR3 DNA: TGTGCCAGCAGCTTAACGGGAGGAGCGGGAGATTCAGATACGCAGTATTTT.

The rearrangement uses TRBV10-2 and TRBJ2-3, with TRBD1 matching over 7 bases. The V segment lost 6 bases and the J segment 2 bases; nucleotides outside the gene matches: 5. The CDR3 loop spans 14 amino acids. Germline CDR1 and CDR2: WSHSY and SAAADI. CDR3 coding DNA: TGCGCCAGCAGAGGGGACAGTACCACAGATACGCAGTATTTT. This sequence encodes CASRGDSTTDTQYF.

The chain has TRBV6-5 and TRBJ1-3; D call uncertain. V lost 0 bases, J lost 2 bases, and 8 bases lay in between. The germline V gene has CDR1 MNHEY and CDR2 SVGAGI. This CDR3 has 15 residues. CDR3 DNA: TGTGCCAGCAGTTACTCGCCCAGGCCTGGAAACACCATATATTTT. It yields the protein CASSYSPRPGNTIYF.

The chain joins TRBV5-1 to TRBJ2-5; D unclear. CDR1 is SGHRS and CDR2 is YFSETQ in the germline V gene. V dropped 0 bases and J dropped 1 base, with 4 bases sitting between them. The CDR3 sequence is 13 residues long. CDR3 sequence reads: CASSLEPQETQYF. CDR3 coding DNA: TGCGCCAGCAGCTTGGAGCCCCAAGAGACCCAGTACTTC.

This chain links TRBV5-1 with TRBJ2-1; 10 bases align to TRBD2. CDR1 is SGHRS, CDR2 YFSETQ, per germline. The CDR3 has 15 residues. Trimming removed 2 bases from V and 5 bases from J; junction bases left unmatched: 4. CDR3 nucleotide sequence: TGCGCCAGCAGCTTCCGACTAGCGGGCAACAATGAGCAGTTCTTC. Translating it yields CASSFRLAGNNEQFF. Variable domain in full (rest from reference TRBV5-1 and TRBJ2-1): KAGVTQTPRYLIKTRGQQVTLSCSPISGHRSVSWYQQTPGQGLQFLFEYFSETQRNKGNFPGRFSGRQFSNSRSEMNVSTLELGDSALYLCASSFRLAGNNEQFFGPGTRLTVL.

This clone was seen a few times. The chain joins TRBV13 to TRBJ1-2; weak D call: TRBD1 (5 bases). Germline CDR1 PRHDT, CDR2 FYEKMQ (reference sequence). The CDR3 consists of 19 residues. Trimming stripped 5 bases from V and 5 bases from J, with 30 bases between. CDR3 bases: TGTGCCAGCAGCCCTGAGTCCCTACTCGGGGGGGACCTTAGGTATGGCTACACCTTC. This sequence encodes CASSPESLLGGDLRYGYTF.

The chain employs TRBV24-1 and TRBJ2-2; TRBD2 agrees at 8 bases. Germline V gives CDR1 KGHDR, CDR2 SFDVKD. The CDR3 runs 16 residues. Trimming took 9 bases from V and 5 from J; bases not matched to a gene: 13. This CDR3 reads CATEKRESAGTGELFF. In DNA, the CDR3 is TGTGCCACCGAAAAGCGGGAGAGCGCGGGAACCGGGGAGCTGTTTTTT.

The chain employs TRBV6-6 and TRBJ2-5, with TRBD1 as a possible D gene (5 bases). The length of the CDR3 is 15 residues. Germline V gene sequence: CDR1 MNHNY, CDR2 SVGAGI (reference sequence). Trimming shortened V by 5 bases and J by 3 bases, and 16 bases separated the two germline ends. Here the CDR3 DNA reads TGTGCCAGCAGTCGACGACTCAGGGAAAAAGAGACCCAGTACTTC. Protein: CASSRRLREKETQYF.

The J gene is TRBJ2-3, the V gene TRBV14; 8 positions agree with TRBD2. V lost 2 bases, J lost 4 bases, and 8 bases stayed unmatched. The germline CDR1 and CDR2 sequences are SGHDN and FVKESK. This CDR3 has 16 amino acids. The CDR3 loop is CASSQLIAGNSDTQYF. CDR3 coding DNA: TGTGCCAGCAGCCAACTGATAGCGGGAAATTCAGATACGCAGTATTTT.

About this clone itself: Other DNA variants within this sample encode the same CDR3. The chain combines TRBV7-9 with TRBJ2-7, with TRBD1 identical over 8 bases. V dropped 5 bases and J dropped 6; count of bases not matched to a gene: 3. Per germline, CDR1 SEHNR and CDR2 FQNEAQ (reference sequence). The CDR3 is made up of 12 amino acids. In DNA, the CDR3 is TGTGCCAGCAGCGCGACAGGGGTCGAGCAGTACTTC. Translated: CASSATGVEQYF. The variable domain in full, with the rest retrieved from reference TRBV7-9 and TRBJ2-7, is DTGVSQNPRHKITKRGQNVTFRCDPISEHNRLYWYRQTLGQGPEFLTYFQNEAQLEKSRLLSDRFSAERPKGSFSTLEIQRTEQGDSAMYLCASSATGVEQYFGPGTRLTVT.

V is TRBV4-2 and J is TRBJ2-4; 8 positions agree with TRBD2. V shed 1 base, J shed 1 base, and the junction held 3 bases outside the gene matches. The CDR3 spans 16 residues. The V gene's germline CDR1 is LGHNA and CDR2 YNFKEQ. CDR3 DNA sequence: TGTGCCAGCAGCCAAGTTCCGGGAGGGGCCAAAAACATTCAGTACTTC. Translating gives CASSQVPGGAKNIQYF.